The clone carrying this T cell receptor (beta chain) appeared a single time. The data were obtained in a study of blood T cell repertoires in COVID-19. Assay used: immunoSEQ multiplex PCR; TCRdb lists only in-frame clones, some missing. This sample has roughly 100,000 clones; around nine tenths occur once, and the top ten carry roughly 4%. The CDR3 has 13 residues. V was shortened by 1 base and J by 1 base, with 5 bases between the two germline ends. Looked up from germline, CDR1 is SGDLS and CDR2 is YYNGEE. The receptor was derived from a woman aged 45-65 years in a cohort sampled during active COVID-19. The V gene is TRBV9, the J gene TRBJ1-2; D not certain. Material: peripheral blood. CDR3 in DNA: TGTGCCAGCAGCGTACAGGATAACTATGGCTACACCTTC. Its protein product is CASSVQDNYGYTF. Complete variable domain (other parts from reference TRBV9 and TRBJ1-2): DSGVTQTPKHLITATGQRVTLRCSPRSGDLSVYWYQQSLDQGLQFLIQYYNGEERAKGNILERFSAQQFPDLHSELNLSSLELGDSALYFCASSVQDNYGYTFGSGTRLTVV.